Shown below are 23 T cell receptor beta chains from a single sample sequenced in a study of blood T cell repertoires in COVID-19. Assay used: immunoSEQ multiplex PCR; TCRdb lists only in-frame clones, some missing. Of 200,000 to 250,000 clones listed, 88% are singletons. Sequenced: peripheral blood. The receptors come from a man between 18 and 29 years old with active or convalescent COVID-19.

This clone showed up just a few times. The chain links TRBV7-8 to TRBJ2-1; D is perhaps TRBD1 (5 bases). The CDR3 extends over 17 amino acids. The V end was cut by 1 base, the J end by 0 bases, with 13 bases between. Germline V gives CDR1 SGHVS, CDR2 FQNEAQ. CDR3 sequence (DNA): TGTGCCAGCAGCTTAGGGGGCCTGGCCACCTCCTACAATGAGCAGTTCTTC. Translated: CASSLGGLATSYNEQFF.

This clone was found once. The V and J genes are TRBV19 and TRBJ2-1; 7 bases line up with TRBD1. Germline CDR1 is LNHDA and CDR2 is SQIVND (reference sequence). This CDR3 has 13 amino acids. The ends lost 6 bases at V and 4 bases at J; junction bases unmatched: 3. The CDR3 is CASSPTGYNEQFF. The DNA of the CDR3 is TGTGCCAGTAGCCCGACAGGGTACAATGAGCAGTTCTTC.

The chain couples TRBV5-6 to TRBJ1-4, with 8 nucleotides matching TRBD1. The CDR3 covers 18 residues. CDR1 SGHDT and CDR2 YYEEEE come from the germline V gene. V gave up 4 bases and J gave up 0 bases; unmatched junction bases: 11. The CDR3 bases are TGTGCCAGCAGCCGCGGCAGGGGGCGTTTAACAACTAATGAAAAACTGTTTTTT. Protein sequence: CASSRGRGRLTTNEKLFF. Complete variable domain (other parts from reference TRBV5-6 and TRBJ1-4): DAGVTQSPTHLIKTRGQQVTLRCSPKSGHDTVSWYQQALGQGPQFIFQYYEEEERQRGNFPDRFSGHQFPNYSSELNVNALLLGDSALYLCASSRGRGRLTTNEKLFFGSGTQLSVL.

The CDR3 region is CATSDRGSSSGANVLTF. The DNA for the CDR3 is TGTGCCACCAGTGACCGAGGGTCTAGCTCTGGGGCCAACGTCCTGACTTTC. V usage is TRBV24-1 and J usage is TRBJ2-6; possibly TRBD2 for D (5 bases). Germline V gene lookup returns CDR1 KGHDR and CDR2 SFDVKD. CDR3 length: 17 residues. V lost 4 bases, J lost 0 bases, and 12 bases lay in between.

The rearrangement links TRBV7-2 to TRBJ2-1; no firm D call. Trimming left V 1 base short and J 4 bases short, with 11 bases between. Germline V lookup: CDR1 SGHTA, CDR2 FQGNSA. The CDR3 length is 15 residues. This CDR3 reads CASSLVGRQYNEQFF. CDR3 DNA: TGTGCCAGCAGCTTAGTTGGCCGCCAATACAATGAGCAGTTCTTC.

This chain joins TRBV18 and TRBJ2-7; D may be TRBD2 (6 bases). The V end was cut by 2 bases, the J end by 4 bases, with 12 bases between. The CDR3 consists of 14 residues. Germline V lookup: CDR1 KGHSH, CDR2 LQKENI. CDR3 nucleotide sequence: TGTGCCAGCTCACCAGTGGGGGGTCCTTACGAGCAGTACTTC. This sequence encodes CASSPVGGPYEQYF.

The DNA of the CDR3 is TGTGCCAGCAGTTTCACCTACGAGCAGTACTTC. Translated: CASSFTYEQYF. The chain employs TRBV28 and TRBJ2-7; D remains ambiguous. CDR3 size: 11 residues. V was clipped by 3 bases and J by 2 bases, with 2 bases between them. Germline values: CDR1 MDHEN, CDR2 SYDVKM. Full variable domain (rest looked up from reference TRBV28 and TRBJ2-7): DVKVTQSSRYLVKRTGEKVFLECVQDMDHENMFWYRQDPGLGLRLIYFSYDVKMKEKGDIPEGYSVSREKKERFSLILESASTNQTSMYLCASSFTYEQYFGPGTRLTVT.

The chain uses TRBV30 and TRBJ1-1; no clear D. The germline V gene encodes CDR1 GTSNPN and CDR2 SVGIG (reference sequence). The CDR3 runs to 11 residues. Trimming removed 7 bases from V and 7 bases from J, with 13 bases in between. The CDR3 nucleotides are TGTGCCTCCGGGAGGGAGATTGAAGCTTTCTTT. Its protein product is CASGREIEAFF. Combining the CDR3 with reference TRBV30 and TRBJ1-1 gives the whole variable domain SQTIHQWPATLVQPVGSPLSLECTVEGTSNPNLYWYRQAAGRGLQLLFYSVGIGQISSEVPQNLSASRPQDRQFILSSKKLLLSDSGFYLCASGREIEAFFGQGTRLTVV.

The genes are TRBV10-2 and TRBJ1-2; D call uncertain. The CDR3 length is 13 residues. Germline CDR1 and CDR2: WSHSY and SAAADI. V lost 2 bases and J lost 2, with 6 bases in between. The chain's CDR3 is CASSENLNYGYTF. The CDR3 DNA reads TGCGCCAGCAGTGAGAACTTGAACTATGGCTACACCTTC.

The CDR3 spells CATMTTYQGDGNQPQHF. Here the CDR3 DNA reads TGTGCCACAATGACCACCTATCAGGGGGACGGCAATCAGCCCCAGCATTTT. The genes are TRBV3-1 (or the pseudogene TRBV3-2) and TRBJ1-5, with 7 nucleotides matching TRBD1. V dropped 10 bases and J dropped 2; count of bases not matched to a gene: 17. Germline CDR1 and CDR2: LGHDT and YNNKEL (reference sequence). The CDR3 length is 17 residues.

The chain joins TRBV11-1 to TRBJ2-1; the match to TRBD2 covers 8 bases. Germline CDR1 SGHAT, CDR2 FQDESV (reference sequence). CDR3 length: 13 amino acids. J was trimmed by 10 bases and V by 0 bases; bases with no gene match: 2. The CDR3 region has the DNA TGTGCCAGCAGCTTAGCGACTAGCGCAGAGCAGTTCTTC. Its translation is CASSLATSAEQFF. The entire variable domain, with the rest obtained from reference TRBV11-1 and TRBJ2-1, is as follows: EAEVAQSPRYKITEKSQAVAFWCDPISGHATLYWYRQILGQGPELLVQFQDESVVDDSQLPKDRFSAERLKGVDSTLKIQPAELGDSAMYLCASSLATSAEQFFGPGTRLTVL.

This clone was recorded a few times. CDR3 region: CASRRDRSQPQHF. The CDR3 DNA is TGTGCCAGCAGAAGGGACAGGTCGCAGCCCCAGCATTTT. The chain combines TRBV12-3 or TRBV12-4 with TRBJ1-5; TRBD1 aligns across 8 bases. V lost 6 bases and J lost 7; bases outside the gene matches: 5. The CDR3 spans 13 residues.

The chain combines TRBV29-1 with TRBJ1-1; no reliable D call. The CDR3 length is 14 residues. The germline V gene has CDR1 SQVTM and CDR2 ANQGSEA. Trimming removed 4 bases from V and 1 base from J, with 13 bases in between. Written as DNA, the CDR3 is TGCAGCGTTGCACGGGTCGTTTCGAACACTGAAGCTTTCTTT. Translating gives CSVARVVSNTEAFF.

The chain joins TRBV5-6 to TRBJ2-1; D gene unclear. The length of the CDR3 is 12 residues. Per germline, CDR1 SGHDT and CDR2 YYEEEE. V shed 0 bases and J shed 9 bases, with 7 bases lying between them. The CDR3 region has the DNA TGTGCCAGCAGCTTGGGCCCGGGTGAGCAGTTCTTC. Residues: CASSLGPGEQFF. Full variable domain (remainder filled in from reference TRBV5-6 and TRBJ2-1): DAGVTQSPTHLIKTRGQQVTLRCSPKSGHDTVSWYQQALGQGPQFIFQYYEEEERQRGNFPDRFSGHQFPNYSSELNVNALLLGDSALYLCASSLGPGEQFFGPGTRLTVL.

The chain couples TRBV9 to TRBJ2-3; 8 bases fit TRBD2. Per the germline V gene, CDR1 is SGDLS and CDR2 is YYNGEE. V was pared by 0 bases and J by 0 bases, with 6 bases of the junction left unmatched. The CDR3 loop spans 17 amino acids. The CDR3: CASSVAGTRPSTDTQYF. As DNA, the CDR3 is TGTGCCAGCAGCGTAGCTGGGACTAGACCTAGCACAGATACGCAGTATTTT.

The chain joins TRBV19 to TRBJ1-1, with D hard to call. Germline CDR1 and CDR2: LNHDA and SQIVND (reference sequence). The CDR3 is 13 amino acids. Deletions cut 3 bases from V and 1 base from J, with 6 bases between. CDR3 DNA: TGTGCCAGTAGTATCACCGGGAACACTGAAGCTTTCTTT. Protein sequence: CASSITGNTEAFF. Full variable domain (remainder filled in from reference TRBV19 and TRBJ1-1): DGGITQSPKYLFRKEGQNVTLSCEQNLNHDAMYWYRQDPGQGLRLIYYSQIVNDFQKGDIAEGYSVSREKKESFPLTVTSAQKNPTAFYLCASSITGNTEAFFGQGTRLTVV.

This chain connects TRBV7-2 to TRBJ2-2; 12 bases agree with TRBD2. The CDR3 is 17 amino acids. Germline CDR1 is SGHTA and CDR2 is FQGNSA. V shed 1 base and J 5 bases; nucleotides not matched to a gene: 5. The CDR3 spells CASSLVSLAGGTGELFF. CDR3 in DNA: TGTGCCAGCAGCTTAGTCTCGCTAGCGGGAGGGACCGGGGAGCTGTTTTTT.

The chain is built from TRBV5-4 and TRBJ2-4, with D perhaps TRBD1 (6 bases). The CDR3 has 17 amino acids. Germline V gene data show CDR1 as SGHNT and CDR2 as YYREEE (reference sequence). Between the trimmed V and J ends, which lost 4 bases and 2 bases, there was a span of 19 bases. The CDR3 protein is CASSGGPGHSTKNIQYF. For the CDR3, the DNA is TGTGCCAGCAGCGGAGGACCGGGACATTCAACCAAAAACATTCAGTACTTC.

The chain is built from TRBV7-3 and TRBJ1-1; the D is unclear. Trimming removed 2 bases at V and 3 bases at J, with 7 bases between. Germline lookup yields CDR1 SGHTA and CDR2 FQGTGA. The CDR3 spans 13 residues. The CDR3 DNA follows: TGTGCCAGCAGCTTACACAAAGACACTGAAGCTTTCTTT. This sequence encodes CASSLHKDTEAFF.

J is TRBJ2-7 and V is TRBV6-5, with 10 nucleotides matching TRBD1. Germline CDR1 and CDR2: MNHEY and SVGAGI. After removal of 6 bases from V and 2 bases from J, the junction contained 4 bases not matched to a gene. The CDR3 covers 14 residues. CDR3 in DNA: TGTGCCAGCAGCAGGGACAGGGGCGCCTACGAGCAGTACTTC. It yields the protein CASSRDRGAYEQYF.

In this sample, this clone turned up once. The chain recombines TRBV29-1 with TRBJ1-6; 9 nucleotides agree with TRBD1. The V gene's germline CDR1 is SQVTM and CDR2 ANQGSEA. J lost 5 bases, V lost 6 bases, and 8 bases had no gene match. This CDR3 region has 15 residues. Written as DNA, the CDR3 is TGCAGCGTAAGGACAGGGGAGACTCATAATTCACCCCTCCACTTT. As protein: CSVRTGETHNSPLHF.

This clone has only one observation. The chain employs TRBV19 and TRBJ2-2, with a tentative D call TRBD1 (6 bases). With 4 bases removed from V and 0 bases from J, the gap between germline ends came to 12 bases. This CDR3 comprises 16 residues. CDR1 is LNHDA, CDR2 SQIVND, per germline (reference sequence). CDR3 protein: CASSRSGAPNTGELFF. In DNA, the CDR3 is TGTGCCAGTAGTAGGTCAGGGGCCCCGAACACCGGGGAGCTGTTTTTT.

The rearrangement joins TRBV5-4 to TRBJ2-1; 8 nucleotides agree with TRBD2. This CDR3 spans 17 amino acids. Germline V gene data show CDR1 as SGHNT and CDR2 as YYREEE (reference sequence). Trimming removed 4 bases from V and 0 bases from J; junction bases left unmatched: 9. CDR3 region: CASSPRMSGSSYNEQFF. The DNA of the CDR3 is TGTGCCAGCAGCCCGCGCATGAGCGGGAGCTCCTACAATGAGCAGTTCTTC.